A selection of T cell receptor beta chains follows, all from one sample in a study of blood T cell repertoires in COVID-19. TCRdb keeps only in-frame clones here, not all; method: immunoSEQ multiplex PCR. The table records a few hundred thousand clones, over 75% of them present only once. The sample was PBMCs or T cells enriched from blood (not recorded which). Every receptor here comes from a woman in her 30s who had recovered from COVID-19. CDR3s include the opening cysteine and the closing phenylalanine or tryptophan. D genes are given only for firm matches. Clone sizes are given selectively: once, few, many, or a class where the clone is expanded.

v_gene	d_gene	abundance	j_gene	CDR3aa	CDR3nt
TRBV7-2	.	.	TRBJ2-1	CASSQGTSLANEQFF	TGTGCCAGCAGCCAAGGCACTAGTCTTGCAAATGAGCAGTTCTTC
TRBV7-9	.	.	TRBJ1-4	CASSPPRGNEKLFF	TGTGCCAGCAGCCCACCGCGGGGTAATGAAAAACTGTTTTTT
TRBV6-5	.	.	TRBJ2-3	CASRSRGDTQYF	TGTGCCAGCAGGTCAAGGGGGGATACGCAGTATTTT
TRBV28	.	.	TRBJ1-6	CASSSSSQGWDSPLHF	TGTGCCAGCAGTTCTTCTTCTCAGGGTTGGGATTCACCCCTCCACTTT
TRBV7-2	.	.	TRBJ1-1	CASSPRWGSMNTEAFF	TGTGCCAGCAGCCCGCGGTGGGGCAGCATGAACACTGAAGCTTTCTTT
TRBV2	.	.	TRBJ2-1	CASSEEGTYNEQFF	TGTGCCAGCAGTGAGGAGGGGACCTACAATGAGCAGTTCTTC
TRBV6-5	TRBD1	.	TRBJ1-1	CASSWDSLNTEAFF	TGTGCCAGCAGTTGGGACAGCTTGAACACTGAAGCTTTCTTT
TRBV29-1	.	.	TRBJ1-5	CSVEAEGTSNQPQHF	TGCAGCGTTGAAGCGGAGGGGACTAGCAATCAGCCCCAGCATTTT
TRBV18	.	.	TRBJ2-7	CASSPKYPGYEQYF	TGTGCCAGCTCACCCAAGTACCCAGGCTACGAGCAGTACTTC
TRBV28	.	once	TRBJ2-5	CASSSRLGSIETQYF	TGTGCCAGCAGCTCAAGACTAGGGAGCATTGAGACCCAGTACTTC
TRBV19	.	few	TRBJ2-1	CASSIAVGPYNEQFF	TGTGCCAGTAGTATAGCAGTTGGCCCCTACAATGAGCAGTTCTTC
TRBV5-6	TRBD1	.	TRBJ2-2	CASSLALSFATGDTGELFF	TGTGCCAGCAGCTTGGCCTTAAGCTTCGCGACAGGGGACACCGGGGAGCTGTTTTTT
TRBV18	.	once	TRBJ1-5	CASSREGVGQPQHF	TGTGCCAGCTCACGCGAGGGGGTAGGTCAGCCCCAGCATTTT
TRBV7-2	.	.	TRBJ2-7	CASSLVGNGPYEQYF	TGTGCCAGCAGCTTAGTCGGGAACGGACCCTACGAGCAGTACTTC